The text below deals with one T cell receptor (beta chain). Its antigen is not known. Germline CDR1 and CDR2: SGDLS and YYNGEE. CDR3 size: 17 residues. Trimming pared 4 bases from V and 4 bases from J, leaving 23 bases between. The sample comes from a study of cytomegalovirus exposure and HLA in healthy donors. Across the study: The 120 million or so unique TCR beta sequences, from 150 million to 200 million T cells, were found by an earlier analysis.

General study findings and limits: A prior analysis recorded that most TCR beta V segments were productive about 87% or about 30% of the time.

The PCR contained 60 Vbeta and 13 Jbeta primers. Some clones are missing from TCRdb's copy, which holds only in-frame ones; the method was immunoSEQ multiplex PCR. The listing records around 84,000 clones. The chain joins TRBV9 to TRBJ2-5; weak D call: TRBD2 (5 bases). Sequenced sample: PBMCs. The origin of this receptor is a man under 40 in good health and CMV-seronegative. The CDR3 reads CASSLDYEHPKRETQYF. As DNA, the CDR3 is TGTGCCAGCAGCCTAGACTATGAACACCCCAAGAGAGAGACCCAGTACTTC.